A selection of T cell receptor beta chains follows, all from one sample in a study of T cell responses to AZD1222 COVID-19 vaccine. The method was immunoSEQ multiplex PCR; TCRdb's version includes in-frame clones alone and lacks a portion of them. Of around 160,000 clones listed, just over 90% are singletons. Specimen: peripheral blood, collected 28 days after the second AZD1222 dose. The receptors originated from an adult who received the AZD1222 COVID-19 vaccine. Each CDR3 is given with its conserved first and last residue. The D gene is left open where the match is weak. Clone size is not always given. Where it is, it says once, few, many or a class for expanded clones.

TRBJ2-3	.	.	TRBV7-3	TGTGCCAGCAGCCCCGACGGGCACGATGGCACAGATACGCAGTATTTT	CASSPDGHDGTDTQYF
TRBJ1-5	.	.	TRBV18	TGTGCCAGCTCACCAGGGGAGGACAATCAGCCCCAGCATTTT	CASSPGEDNQPQHF
TRBJ2-5	TRBD2	.	TRBV30	TGTGCCTGGAGGGGCGGGGGAGAGACCCAGTACTTC	CAWRGGGETQYF
TRBJ2-1	.	.	TRBV3-1/TRBV3-2	TGTGCCAGCAGCCAAGGGACGCCCCAATTTGGCAATGAGCAGTTCTTC	CASSQGTPQFGNEQFF
TRBJ2-7	TRBD1	.	TRBV5-1	TGCGCCAGCAGCTGGACGACAGGGGCTTCCTACGAGCAGTACTTC	CASSWTTGASYEQYF
TRBJ2-5	.	.	TRBV2	TGTGCCAGCAGCTCCGTGGGGGGCGAGGGGACCCAGTACTTC	CASSSVGGEGTQYF
TRBJ1-1	.	once	TRBV6-5	TGTGCCAGCAGTTACTCGAACAGATTAGGCACTGAAGCTTTCTTT	CASSYSNRLGTEAFF
TRBJ1-1	.	.	TRBV18	TGTGCCAGCTCACCATTCTTCCAGCGAGACACTGAAGCTTTCTTT	CASSPFFQRDTEAFF
TRBJ1-5	TRBD1	.	TRBV4-1	TGCGCCAGCAGCCTGGACAGGGTAGGGAATCAGCCCCAGCATTTT	CASSLDRVGNQPQHF
TRBJ2-7	TRBD2	.	TRBV19	TGTGCCAGTAGTCCCACTAGCGGGGGGGCCTCCGAGCAGTACTTC	CASSPTSGGASEQYF
TRBJ2-5	.	.	TRBV18	TGTGCCAGCTCACCATATGTCGACATCCTCCAAGAGACCCAGTACTTC	CASSPYVDILQETQYF
TRBJ1-5	.	.	TRBV23-1	TGCGCCACCTCCATTACGGGAAGACAGCAGCCCCAGCATTTT	CATSITGRQQPQHF
TRBJ2-7	.	.	TRBV9	TGTGCCAGCAGTACGGCAGGGTCCTACGAGCAGTACTTC	CASSTAGSYEQYF
TRBJ1-1	TRBD1	.	TRBV27	TGTGCCAGCCATAGCAGGGGGCAGGGAACTGAAGCTTTCTTT	CASHSRGQGTEAFF
TRBJ1-2	.	.	TRBV3-1/TRBV3-2	TGTGCCAGCAGCCAAGATCTAAGGGGGGCGCAATGGGATGGCTACACCTTC	CASSQDLRGAQWDGYTF
TRBJ2-5	.	.	TRBV12-3/TRBV12-4	TGTGCCAGCACGGGGGGCCCAATGGAGACCCAGTACTTC	CASTGGPMETQYF
TRBJ2-4	.	.	TRBV12-3/TRBV12-4	TGTGCCAGCAGTTTTGAGGAAAACATTCAGTACTTC	CASSFEENIQYF
TRBJ1-1	TRBD1	.	TRBV3-1/TRBV3-2	TGTGCCAGCAGCCGTGGACAGGGATTGACTGAAGCTTTCTTT	CASSRGQGLTEAFF
TRBJ1-3	.	.	TRBV3-1/TRBV3-2	TGTGCCAGCAGCAGGGGACACTCTGGAAACACCATATATTTT	CASSRGHSGNTIYF
TRBJ2-7	TRBD1	.	TRBV27	TGTGCCAGCAGTCCCGGGACAGGGGGGAGGGAGCAGTACTTC	CASSPGTGGREQYF
TRBJ1-1	.	few	TRBV4-1	TGCGCCAGCAGCCAAGGGTTCTTACAGTCAGTTAACACTGAAGCTTTCTTT	CASSQGFLQSVNTEAFF